These 11 T cell receptor beta chains originate from one sample sequenced in a study of blood T cells in healthy people across ages. A second PCR of about 7 to 11 cycles used a sample-barcoded 5' primer and a J-beta primer mix. TCRdb ran MiXCR on the 5' RACE reads and lists one entry per CDR3 protein. The table records 750,000 to 1,000,000 distinct CDR3 sequences, around 29% of them present only once. These data were also filed under a second study, of T cells of mothers and their children.

What was sequenced was blood. Receptors were obtained from a woman in her thirties or forties in good health.

The gene calls are TRBV12-3 or TRBV12-4 and TRBJ1-3; D not resolved. Trimming pared 7 bases from V and 3 bases from J, leaving 10 bases between. The CDR3 covers 13 residues. The CDR3: CASTKGRGNTIYF. CDR3 in DNA: TGTGCCAGCACCAAAGGCCGTGGAAACACCATATATTTT.

Notes on this clonotype: This could be a read error, since a much larger clone is one nucleotide away. The V gene is TRBV29-1, the J gene TRBJ2-1; D uncertain. The CDR3 runs 13 residues. Germline loops: CDR1 SQVTM, CDR2 ANQGSEA. The CDR3: CSVEVRAYIEQFF. As DNA, the CDR3 is TGCAGCGTTGAAGTCCGAGCGTACATTGAGCAGTTCTTC.

Only a few counts were recorded for this clonotype. V is TRBV6-1 and J is TRBJ2-1, with a possible D match to TRBD1 (6 bases). The CDR3 sequence is 13 residues long. Germline V gives CDR1 MNHNS, CDR2 SASEGT. V lost 9 bases and J lost 2, with 11 bases in between. CDR3 DNA: TGTGCCAGGAGGGGACAACCCTACAATGAGCAGTTCTTC. Amino acids: CARRGQPYNEQFF.

The chain combines TRBV11-2 with TRBJ1-2; no clear D. V was clipped by 1 base and J by 8 bases, with 11 bases between them. The CDR3 extends over 13 amino acids. Germline CDR1 is SGHAT and CDR2 is FQNNGV. This chain's CDR3 is CASSLVRQEGYTF. CDR3 nucleotides: TGTGCCAGCAGCTTAGTGAGGCAGGAGGGCTACACCTTC.

This clonotype has ten or more counts. V is TRBV7-9 and J is TRBJ2-7; TRBD1 might be the D (6 bases). The ends were cut back, 2 bases at V and 1 base at J, with 18 bases in the middle. The CDR3 is 17 amino acids. CDR1 and CDR2 from the germline V gene are SEHNR and FQNEAQ (reference sequence). Written as DNA, the CDR3 is TGTGCCAGCAGCTTATTACTCCGGGACGGGACATCCTACGAGCAGTACTTC. Translated: CASSLLLRDGTSYEQYF.

This sequence joins TRBV10-3 and TRBJ2-5; tentative D call: TRBD1 (6 bases). V was trimmed by 1 base and J by 3 bases, leaving 12 bases between them. Per the germline V gene, CDR1 is ENHRY and CDR2 is SYGVKD. The CDR3 loop spans 15 amino acids. The CDR3 here is CAISEFGTRKETQYF. The CDR3 nucleotides are TGTGCCATCAGTGAGTTCGGGACACGGAAAGAGACCCAGTACTTC.

This sequence joins TRBV4-1 and TRBJ2-1, with 9 nucleotides matching TRBD1. The V gene end was trimmed by 3 bases and the J gene end by 7 bases; junction bases not matched to a gene: 13. This CDR3 spans 17 amino acids. CDR1 is MGHRA and CDR2 is YSYEKL in the germline V gene. CDR3 sequence (DNA): TGCGCCAGCAGCCACCCTACGGACAGGGGACTTCAGAATGAGCAGTTCTTC. It codes for CASSHPTDRGLQNEQFF.

This chain connects TRBV2 to TRBJ2-7; the match to TRBD2 covers 11 bases. After removal of 4 bases from V and 2 bases from J, the junction contained 4 bases not matched to a gene. The CDR3 totals 15 residues. Germline CDR1 and CDR2: SNHLY and FYNNEI. The DNA for the CDR3 is TGTGCCAGCAGTGCGGATAGCGGGGGGGCCTACGAGCAGTACTTC. It encodes CASSADSGGAYEQYF.

The gene calls are TRBV9 and TRBJ2-2, with TRBD1 matching 7 bases. CDR1 is SGDLS, CDR2 YYNGEE, per germline. Trimming removed 2 bases from V and 3 bases from J; junction bases left unmatched: 7. The CDR3 runs to 16 residues. CDR3 coding DNA: TGTGCCAGCAGCGTCCACAGGGGTGCGGACACCGGGGAGCTGTTTTTT. Amino acid sequence: CASSVHRGADTGELFF.

The V call is TRBV27, the J call TRBJ2-7, with 14 bases matching TRBD2. The CDR3 extends over 17 amino acids. Germline loops: CDR1 MNHEY, CDR2 SMNVEV (reference sequence). With V trimmed by 5 bases and J by 2 bases, 8 bases remained unmatched. The CDR3 DNA reads TGTGCCAGCAGTGGACTAGCGGGGGGCACCCCGCCCTACGAGCAGTACTTC. Its protein is CASSGLAGGTPPYEQYF.

This chain links TRBV28 with TRBJ2-1; 11 nucleotides line up with TRBD2. The CDR3 extends over 15 amino acids. V lost 10 bases and J lost 6; bases outside the gene matches: 11. Germline CDR1 is MDHEN and CDR2 is SYDVKM. CDR3 loop: CATSQTSGASNEQFF. The CDR3 DNA sequence: TGTGCCACCTCACAGACTAGCGGGGCTAGCAATGAGCAGTTCTTC.